This T cell receptor (beta chain) emerged from a study of T cell responses to AZD1222 COVID-19 vaccine (dated by TCRdb to the early 2020s). About the investigation overall: A total of under 250 trial participants underwent TCR sequencing, of whom approximately 200 had received two doses of AZD1222 and about 26 had received two doses of the MenACWY control vaccine. Trial participants were enrolled by age into 18-55, 56-69 and 70-plus year subgroups, with 148, 28 and 57 TCR-sequenced participants respectively.

On the study overall, not on this receptor specifically: Reportedly, almost half of the unique spike-specific TCRs recognized epitopes lying outside the regions that are mutated in the B.1.351 and B.1.1.7 variants. The vaccine-associated CD4 TCRs covered the entire spike protein, and the dominant responses fell in regions 160-218 and 743-854. Only five or six AZD1222 recipients were SARS-CoV-2 seropositive at baseline, limiting conclusions about previously exposed vaccinees. Participants were mostly white British and included more females than males, and it was suggested by the authors that clonal diversity may have been underestimated. Spike-specific TCR breadth and depth rose significantly after two AZD1222 doses compared with day 0 and with MenACWY recipients. Because no samples from the day 14 peak response were available, repertoires could be characterized only after the peak T cell response. The 56-69-year group was small, and its depth increase did not reach significance, likely because of low power.

Comment on this clone: The antigen it recognizes is unknown. Per-base qualities were not stored, and no clone one base away is much larger.

The CDR3 regions of human TCRbeta chains were subjected to immunosequencing. Under the source paper's analysis protocol: Repertoire TCRs were checked for matches against a reference library of SARS-CoV-2-specific TCRs that had been generated using the MIRA antigen-specificity platform. Breadth meant the fraction of unique TCRs that were SARS-CoV-2-associated, whereas depth meant the fraction of total T cells that were SARS-CoV-2-associated. Using the MIRA data, each spike-specific TCR was assigned both to the spike region to which the TCR was reactive and to a CD4 or CD8 class. Log10-transformed breadth and depth values were compared by one-way ANOVA with Sidak's multiple comparisons tests. What TCRdb holds here is the immuneACCESS table cut down to in-frame rearrangements. Part of the clones is not present; checked against another copy, under half of the missing clones reflect an unresolved V gene, and the others are unexplained. Clone size and the V and J calls come from that table; the DNA yielded D and trimming. The sample table shows fewer than 200,000 clones, and 88% are seen once. The ten largest clones capture approximately 26% of the sample.

Here V drops 6 bases and J drops 7 bases, and the junction holds 5 bases not matched to any gene. The germline V gene provides CDR1 MNHEY and CDR2 SVGAGI. Its CDR3 holds 13 amino acids, cysteine through phenylalanine. CDR3 DNA is the only sequence kept; it has 39 bases, read in frame from the first base. The time point tag for this specimen amounts to: about 28 days (+/-7) after the second vaccine dose. AZD1222 recipients with second doses at about 4 weeks or about 12 weeks were pooled, because spike-specific TCR depth and breadth did not differ between schedules. Vaccinee samples came from UK trials COV001 and COV002, including a single-blind randomized controlled phase 2/3 trial of AZD1222 (ChAdOx1 nCoV-19) in healthy adults. For TCRbeta chain sequencing, PBMC samples from trial participants were taken at day 0 and at day 28 after the second dose.

The sequence joins TRBV6-5 to TRBJ1-5; 8 nucleotides in the junction match TRBD1. The sequenced sample was peripheral blood, obtained 28 days after the second AZD1222 dose. This sequence was found in an adult who received the AZD1222 COVID-19 vaccine. The CDR3 is CASSDRGGQPQHF. The nucleotides are TGTGCCAGCAGCGACAGGGGAGGCCAGCCCCAGCATTTT.